This T cell receptor (beta chain) was sequenced for a study of CD8 T cells in ankylosing spondylitis. Findings and limits, study-wide: From matched ankylosing spondylitis synovial fluid, disease-linked clones were reportedly recovered at significantly enriched levels. A TCR beta motif of under ten highly homologous variants appeared characteristic of ankylosing spondylitis blood. A subset of motif variants has previously been described in the synovial fluid and blood of reactive arthritis. The authors found the disease-linked clones to be CD8+ and relatively rare in peripheral blood.

This clonotype was picked up many times. No antigen is known for it. MiXCR, run by TCRdb on the 5' RACE reads, gives a single entry per CDR3 protein. The table records around 300,000 distinct CDR3 sequences, more than 9% of them present only once. Looked up from germline, CDR1 is LNHNV and CDR2 is YYDKDF (reference sequence). Deletions cut 5 bases from V and 1 base from J, with 12 bases between. The CDR3 loop spans 15 amino acids. The chain is built from TRBV15 and TRBJ1-5; tentative D call: TRBD1 (5 bases). What was sequenced was blood, either unsorted or a sorted T cell fraction (not recorded which). This clonotype was sampled from a female donor with ankylosing spondylitis or in good health (not recorded which). The DNA for the CDR3 is TGTGCCACCAGCGGGGCAAAGGGGAGCAATCAGCCCCAGCATTTT. Translated, it gives CATSGAKGSNQPQHF.